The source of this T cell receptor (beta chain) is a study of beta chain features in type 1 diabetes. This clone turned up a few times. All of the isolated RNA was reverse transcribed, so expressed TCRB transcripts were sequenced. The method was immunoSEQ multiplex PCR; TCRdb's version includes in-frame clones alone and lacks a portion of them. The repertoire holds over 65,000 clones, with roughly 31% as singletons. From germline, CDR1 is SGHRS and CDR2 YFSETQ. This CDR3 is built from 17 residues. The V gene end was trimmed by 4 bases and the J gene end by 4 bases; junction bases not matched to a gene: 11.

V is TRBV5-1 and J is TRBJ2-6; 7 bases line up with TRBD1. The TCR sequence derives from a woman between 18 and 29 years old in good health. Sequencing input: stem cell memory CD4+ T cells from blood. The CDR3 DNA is TGCGCCAGCAGCCCTGAATCACAGGGGTCCGGGGCCAACGTCCTGACTTTC. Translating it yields CASSPESQGSGANVLTF.